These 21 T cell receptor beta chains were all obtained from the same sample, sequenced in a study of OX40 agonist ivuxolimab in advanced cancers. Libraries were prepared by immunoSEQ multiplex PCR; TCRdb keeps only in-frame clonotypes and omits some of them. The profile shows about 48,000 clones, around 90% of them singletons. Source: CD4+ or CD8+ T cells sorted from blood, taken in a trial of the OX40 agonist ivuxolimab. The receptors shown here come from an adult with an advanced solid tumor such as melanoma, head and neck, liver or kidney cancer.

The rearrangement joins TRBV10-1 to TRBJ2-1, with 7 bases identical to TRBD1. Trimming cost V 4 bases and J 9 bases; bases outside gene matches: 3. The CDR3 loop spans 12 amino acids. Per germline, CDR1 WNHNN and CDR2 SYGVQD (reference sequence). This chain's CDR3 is CASSATGVEQFF. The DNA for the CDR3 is TGCGCCAGCAGTGCTACAGGGGTTGAGCAGTTCTTC.

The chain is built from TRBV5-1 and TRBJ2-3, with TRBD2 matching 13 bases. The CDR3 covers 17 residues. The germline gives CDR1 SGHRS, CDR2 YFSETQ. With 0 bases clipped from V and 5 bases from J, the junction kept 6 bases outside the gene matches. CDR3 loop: CASSLATSGGARDTQYF. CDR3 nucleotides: TGCGCCAGCAGCTTGGCTACTAGCGGGGGGGCCAGAGATACGCAGTATTTT.

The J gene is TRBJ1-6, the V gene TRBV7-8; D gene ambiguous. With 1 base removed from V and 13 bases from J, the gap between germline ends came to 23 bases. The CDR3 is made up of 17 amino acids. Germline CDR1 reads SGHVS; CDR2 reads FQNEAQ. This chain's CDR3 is CASSLGAARLNQPPLHF. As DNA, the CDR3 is TGTGCCAGCAGCTTAGGGGCAGCACGACTAAATCAGCCTCCCCTCCACTTT.

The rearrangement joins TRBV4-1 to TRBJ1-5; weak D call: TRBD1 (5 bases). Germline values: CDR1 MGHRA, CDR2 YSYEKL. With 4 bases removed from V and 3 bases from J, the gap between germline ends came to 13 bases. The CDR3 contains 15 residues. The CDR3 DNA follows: TGCGCCAGCAGCCCATACCAGGGCGTCAATCAGCCCCAGCATTTT. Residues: CASSPYQGVNQPQHF.

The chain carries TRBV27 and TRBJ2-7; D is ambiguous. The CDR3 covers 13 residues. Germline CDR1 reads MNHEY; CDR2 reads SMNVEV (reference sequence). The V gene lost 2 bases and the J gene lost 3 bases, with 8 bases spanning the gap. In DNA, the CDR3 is TGTGCCAGCAGTTTAGGCCTAAACTACGAGCAGTACGTC. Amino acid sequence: CASSLGLNYEQYV.

CDR3 amino acids: CASSQGDGTDMNTEAFF. The DNA for the CDR3 is TGCGCCAGCAGCCAGGGGGACGGGACGGACATGAACACTGAAGCTTTCTTT. The gene calls are TRBV4-1 and TRBJ1-1, with D possibly TRBD1 on 5 matching bases. Germline V gene data show CDR1 as MGHRA and CDR2 as YSYEKL. V was clipped by 3 bases and J by 0 bases, with 17 bases between them. This CDR3 spans 17 amino acids.

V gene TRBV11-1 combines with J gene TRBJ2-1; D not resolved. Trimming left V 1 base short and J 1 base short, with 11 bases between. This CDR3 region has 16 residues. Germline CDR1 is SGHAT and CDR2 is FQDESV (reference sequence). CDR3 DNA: TGTGCCAGCAGCTTAGTTCCCGGGCCATCCTACAATGAGCAGTTCTTC. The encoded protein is CASSLVPGPSYNEQFF.

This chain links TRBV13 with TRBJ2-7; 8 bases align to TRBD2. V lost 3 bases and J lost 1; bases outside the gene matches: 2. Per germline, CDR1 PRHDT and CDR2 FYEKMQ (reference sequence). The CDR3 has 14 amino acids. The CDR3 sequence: CASSLGLGSYEQYF. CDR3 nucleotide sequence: TGTGCCAGCAGCTTGGGACTAGGGTCCTACGAGCAGTACTTC.

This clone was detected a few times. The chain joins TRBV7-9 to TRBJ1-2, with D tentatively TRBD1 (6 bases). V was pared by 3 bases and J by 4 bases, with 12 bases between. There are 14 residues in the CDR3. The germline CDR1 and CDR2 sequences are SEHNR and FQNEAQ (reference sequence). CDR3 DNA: TGTGCCAGCAGCTTCCTACAGGGTGGCTATGGCTACACCTTC. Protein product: CASSFLQGGYGYTF.

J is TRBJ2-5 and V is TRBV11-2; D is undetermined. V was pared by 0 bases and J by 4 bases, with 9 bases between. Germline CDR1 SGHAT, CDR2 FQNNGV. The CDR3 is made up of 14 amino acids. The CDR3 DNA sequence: TGTGCCAGCAGCTTAGAAGGCACGTCAGAGACCCAGTACTTC. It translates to CASSLEGTSETQYF.

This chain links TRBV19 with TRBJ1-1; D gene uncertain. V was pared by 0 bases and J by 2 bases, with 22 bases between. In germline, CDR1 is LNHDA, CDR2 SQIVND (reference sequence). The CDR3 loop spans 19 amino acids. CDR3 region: CASSIDRPPIIGINTEAFF. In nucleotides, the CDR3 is TGTGCCAGTAGTATAGATCGCCCCCCGATCATTGGGATCAACACTGAAGCTTTCTTT.

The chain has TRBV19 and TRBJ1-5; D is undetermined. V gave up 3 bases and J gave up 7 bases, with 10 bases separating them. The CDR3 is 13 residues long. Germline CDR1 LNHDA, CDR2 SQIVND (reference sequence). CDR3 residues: CASSIEYRQPQHF. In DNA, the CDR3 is TGTGCCAGTAGTATTGAATACCGGCAGCCCCAGCATTTT. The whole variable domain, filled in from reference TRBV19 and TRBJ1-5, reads DGGITQSPKYLFRKEGQNVTLSCEQNLNHDAMYWYRQDPGQGLRLIYYSQIVNDFQKGDIAEGYSVSREKKESFPLTVTSAQKNPTAFYLCASSIEYRQPQHFGDGTRLSIL.

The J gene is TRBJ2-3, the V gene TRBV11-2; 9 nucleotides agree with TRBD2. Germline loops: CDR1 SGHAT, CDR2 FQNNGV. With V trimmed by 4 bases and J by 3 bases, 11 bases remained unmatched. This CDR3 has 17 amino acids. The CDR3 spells CASSSLSSGGTTDTQYF. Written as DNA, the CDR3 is TGTGCCAGCAGCTCCTTGTCGAGCGGGGGGACAACAGATACGCAGTATTTT.

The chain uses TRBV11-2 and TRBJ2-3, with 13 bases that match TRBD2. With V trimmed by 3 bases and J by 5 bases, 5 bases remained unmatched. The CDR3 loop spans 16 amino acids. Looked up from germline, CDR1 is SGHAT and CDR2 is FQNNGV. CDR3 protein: CASSFRTSGGVDTQYF. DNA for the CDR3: TGTGCCAGCAGCTTCAGGACTAGCGGGGGTGTAGATACGCAGTATTTT.

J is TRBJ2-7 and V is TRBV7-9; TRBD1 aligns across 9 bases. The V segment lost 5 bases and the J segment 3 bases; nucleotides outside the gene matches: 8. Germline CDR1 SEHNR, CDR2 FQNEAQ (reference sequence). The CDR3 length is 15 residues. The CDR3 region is CASSITGTGFYEQYF. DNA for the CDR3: TGTGCCAGCAGCATAACCGGGACAGGGTTCTACGAGCAGTACTTC.

The DNA for the CDR3 is TGTGCCAGCAGTTCGACAGGGGCCTCTGGAAACACCATATATTTT. Protein product: CASSSTGASGNTIYF. This chain joins TRBV6-5 and TRBJ1-3; 8 positions match TRBD1. CDR3 length: 15 amino acids. Germline V gene lookup returns CDR1 MNHEY and CDR2 SVGAGI. V lost 4 bases, J lost 0 bases, and 2 bases stayed unmatched.

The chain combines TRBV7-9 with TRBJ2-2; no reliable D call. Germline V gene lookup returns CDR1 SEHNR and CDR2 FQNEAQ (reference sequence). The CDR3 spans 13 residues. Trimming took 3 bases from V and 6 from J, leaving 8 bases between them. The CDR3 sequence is CASSFRIPGELFF. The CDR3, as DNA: TGTGCCAGCAGCTTTCGGATCCCCGGGGAGCTGTTTTTT.

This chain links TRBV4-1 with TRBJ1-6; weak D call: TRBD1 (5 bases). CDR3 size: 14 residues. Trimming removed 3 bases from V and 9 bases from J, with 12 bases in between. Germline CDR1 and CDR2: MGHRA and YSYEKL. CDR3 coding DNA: TGCGCCAGCAGCCACCCGGGGGAGGGTTCACCCCTCCACTTT. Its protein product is CASSHPGEGSPLHF.

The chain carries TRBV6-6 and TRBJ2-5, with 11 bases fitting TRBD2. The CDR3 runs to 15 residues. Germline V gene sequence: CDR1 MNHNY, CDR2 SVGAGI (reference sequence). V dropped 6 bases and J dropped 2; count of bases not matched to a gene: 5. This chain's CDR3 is CASSLAGGTQETQYF. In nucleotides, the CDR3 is TGTGCCAGCAGCCTAGCGGGGGGCACTCAAGAGACCCAGTACTTC.

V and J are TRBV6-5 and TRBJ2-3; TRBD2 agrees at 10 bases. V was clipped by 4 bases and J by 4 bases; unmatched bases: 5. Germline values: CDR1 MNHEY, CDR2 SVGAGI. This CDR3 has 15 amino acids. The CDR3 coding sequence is TGTGCCAGCAGTTTGACTAGCGGGCTTTCAGATACGCAGTATTTT. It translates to CASSLTSGLSDTQYF.

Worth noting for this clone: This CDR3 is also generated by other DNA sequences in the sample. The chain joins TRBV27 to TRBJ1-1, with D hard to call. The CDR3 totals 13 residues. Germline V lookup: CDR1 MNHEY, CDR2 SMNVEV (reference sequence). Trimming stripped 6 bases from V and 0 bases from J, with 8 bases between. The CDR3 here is CASRGGMNTEAFF. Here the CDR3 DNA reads TGTGCCAGCAGGGGAGGGATGAACACTGAAGCTTTCTTT.